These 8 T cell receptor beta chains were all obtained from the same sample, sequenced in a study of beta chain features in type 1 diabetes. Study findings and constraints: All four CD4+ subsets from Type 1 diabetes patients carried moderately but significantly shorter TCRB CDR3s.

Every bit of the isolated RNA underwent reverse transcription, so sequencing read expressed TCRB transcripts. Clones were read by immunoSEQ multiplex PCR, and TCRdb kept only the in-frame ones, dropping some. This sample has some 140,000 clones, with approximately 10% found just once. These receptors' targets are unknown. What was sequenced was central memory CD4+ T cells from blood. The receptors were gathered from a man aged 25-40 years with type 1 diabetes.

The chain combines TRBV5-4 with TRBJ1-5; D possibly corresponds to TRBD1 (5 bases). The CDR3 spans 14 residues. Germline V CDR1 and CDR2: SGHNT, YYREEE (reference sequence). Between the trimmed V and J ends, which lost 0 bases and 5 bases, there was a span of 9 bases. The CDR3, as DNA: TGTGCCAGCAGCTTGGCTTCGGGGGATCAGCCCCAGCATTTT. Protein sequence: CASSLASGDQPQHF.

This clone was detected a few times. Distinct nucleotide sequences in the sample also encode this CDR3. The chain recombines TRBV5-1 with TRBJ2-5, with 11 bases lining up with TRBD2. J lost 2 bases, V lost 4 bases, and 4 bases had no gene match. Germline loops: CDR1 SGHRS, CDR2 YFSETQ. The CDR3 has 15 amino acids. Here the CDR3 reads CASSLGTSGQETQYF. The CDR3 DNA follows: TGCGCCAGCAGCCTAGGGACTAGCGGTCAAGAGACCCAGTACTTC.

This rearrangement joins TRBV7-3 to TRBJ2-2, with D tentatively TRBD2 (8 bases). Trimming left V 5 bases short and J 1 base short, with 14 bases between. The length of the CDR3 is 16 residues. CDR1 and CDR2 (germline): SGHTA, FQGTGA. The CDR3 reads CASSPGGLGNTGELFF. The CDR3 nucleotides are TGTGCCAGCAGCCCAGGGGGACTAGGGAACACCGGGGAGCTGTTTTTT. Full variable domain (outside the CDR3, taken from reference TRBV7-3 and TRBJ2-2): GAGVSQTPSNKVTEKGKYVELRCDPISGHTALYWYRQSLGQGPEFLIYFQGTGAADDSGLPNDRFFAVRPEGSVSTLKIQRTERGDSAVYLCASSPGGLGNTGELFFGEGSRLTVL.

The CDR3 DNA is TGTGCCAGCTCACCAGGGACAGGCGAAAAACTGTTTTTT. Its translation is CASSPGTGEKLFF. The chain has TRBV18 and TRBJ1-4; 8 positions match TRBD1. CDR1 and CDR2 from the germline V gene are KGHSH and LQKENI. The CDR3 is made up of 13 amino acids. V lost 2 bases, J lost 8 bases, and 1 base stayed unmatched.

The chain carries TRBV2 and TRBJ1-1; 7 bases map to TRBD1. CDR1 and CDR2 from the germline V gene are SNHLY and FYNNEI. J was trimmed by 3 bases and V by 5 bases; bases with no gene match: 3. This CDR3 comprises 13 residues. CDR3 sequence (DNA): TGTGCCAGCAGTAAAGACAGGGACACTGAAGCTTTCTTT. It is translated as CASSKDRDTEAFF. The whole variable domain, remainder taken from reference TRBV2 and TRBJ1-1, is EPEVTQTPSHQVTQMGQEVILRCVPISNHLYFYWYRQILGQKVEFLVSFYNNEISEKSEIFDDQFSVERPDGSNFTLKIRSTKLEDSAMYFCASSKDRDTEAFFGQGTRLTVV.

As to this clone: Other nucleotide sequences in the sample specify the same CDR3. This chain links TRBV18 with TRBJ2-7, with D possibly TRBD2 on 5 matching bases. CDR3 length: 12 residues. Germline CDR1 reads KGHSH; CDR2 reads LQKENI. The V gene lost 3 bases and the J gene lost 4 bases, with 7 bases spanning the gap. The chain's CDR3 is CASSPGRYEQYF. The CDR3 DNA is TGTGCCAGCTCACCGGGGAGATACGAGCAGTACTTC.

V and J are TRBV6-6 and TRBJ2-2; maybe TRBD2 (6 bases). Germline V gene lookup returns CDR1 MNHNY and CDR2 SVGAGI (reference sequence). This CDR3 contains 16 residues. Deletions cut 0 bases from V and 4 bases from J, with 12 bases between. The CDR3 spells CASSYSKGGLTGELFF. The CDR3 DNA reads TGTGCCAGCAGTTACTCGAAAGGAGGGCTCACCGGGGAGCTGTTTTTT.

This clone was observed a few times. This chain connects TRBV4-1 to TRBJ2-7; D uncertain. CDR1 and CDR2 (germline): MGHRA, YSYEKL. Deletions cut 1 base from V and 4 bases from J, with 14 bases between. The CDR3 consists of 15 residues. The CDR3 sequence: CASSQAQTGQYEQYF. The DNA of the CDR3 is TGCGCCAGCAGCCAAGCCCAGACGGGTCAGTACGAGCAGTACTTC.